This TCR beta chain was recovered during a study of T cell responses to AZD1222 COVID-19 vaccine (dated by TCRdb to the early 2020s). For the study in its entirety: Because spike-specific TCR depth and breadth did not differ between the two schedules, AZD1222 recipients who got a second dose at roughly 4 weeks were pooled with those who got a second dose at roughly 12 weeks. TCR sequencing covered fewer than 250 trial participants: 200 to 220 given two doses of AZD1222 and 26 given two doses of MenACWY control vaccine. Trial participants were enrolled into age subgroups of 18-55, 56-69 and 70-plus years, which contained around 140, 26 and 57 TCR-sequenced participants, respectively. Overall study outcomes, separate from this receptor: Reportedly, almost half of the unique spike-specific TCRs recognized epitopes lying outside the regions that are mutated in the B.1.351 and B.1.1.7 variants. Participants were mostly white British, with more females than males. The authors suggested clonal diversity may have been underestimated. Only five to seven AZD1222 recipients were SARS-CoV-2 seropositive at baseline, limiting conclusions about previously exposed vaccinees. Vaccine-associated CD4 TCRs spanned the whole spike protein, with dominant responses in regions 160-218 and 743-854. After two AZD1222 doses, both the breadth and the depth of spike-specific TCRs were significantly higher than at day 0 and than in MenACWY recipients. The 56-69-year group was small, and its depth increase did not reach significance, likely because of low power. Because no day 14 peak-response samples were available, the repertoires could be characterized only after the peak T cell response.

Note on this clone: Its antigen remains unidentified. No much larger clone exists at a distance of one base, and base qualities are not known.

Sample time point, as interpreted from the label and publication: baseline before first vaccination. Vaccinee samples came from UK trials COV001 and COV002, including a single-blind randomized controlled phase 2/3 trial of AZD1222 (ChAdOx1 nCoV-19) in healthy adults. Trial participant PBMC samples were collected at day 0 and day 28 after the second dose for TCRbeta chain sequencing. The CDR3 regions of human TCRbeta chains were analyzed by immunosequencing. Processing in the source paper ran as follows. TCRs in the repertoires were matched against a reference library of SARS-CoV-2-specific TCRs that had been generated with the MIRA antigen-specificity platform. Breadth was defined as the fraction of unique TCRs that were SARS-CoV-2-associated. Depth was defined as the fraction of total T cells that were SARS-CoV-2-associated. Using the MIRA data, every spike-specific TCR was mapped to the spike region that the TCR reacted to and assigned to either a CD4 or a CD8 class. Log10-transformed breadth and depth values were compared by one-way ANOVA with Sidak's multiple comparisons tests. TCRdb mirrors the immuneACCESS table, restricted to in-frame sequences. Some clones are absent from its copies; in checked studies, under half trace to an unresolved V gene, and the reason for the others is unknown. V, J and clone size derive from that table, while D and trimming were established from the DNA sequence. The sample contains around 140,000 clones, about nine tenths of them found a single time. The ten largest account for 6.9% of the sample.

From its cysteine to its phenylalanine, the CDR3 spans 13 amino acids. Only CDR3 DNA remains: 39 bases, in frame from the first base. Reading the germline V gene (reference sequence) gives CDR1 MNHEY and CDR2 SMNVEV. Relative to germline, V is 4 bases shorter and J is 6 bases shorter, with 7 bases between their ends. The chain couples TRBV27 to TRBJ1-6; the D segment cannot be called with confidence. This TCR derives from an adult in good health. Specimen: peripheral blood, collected on day 0 of AZD1222 vaccination. The CDR3 protein: CASSSAGNSPLHF. In nucleotide form, the sequence is TGTGCCAGCAGTTCAGCGGGTAATTCACCCCTCCACTTT.